The next 24 T cell receptor beta chains were all read from a single sample in a study of low-dose radiotherapy and immunotherapy resistance in tumors. Time point denoted: before trial treatment. Covering alpha and beta chains, TRAV- and TRBV-specific primers were used for the first-strand cDNA. A constant-region primer paired with the V-primer adapter amplified TCRs over roughly 18 PCR cycles. Each CDR3 protein gets one entry after TCRdb re-called the reads with MiXCR. The table includes 100,000 or so distinct CDR3 sequences, more than 8.5% detected once. This material consisted of PBMCs, taken before treatment. The receptor set was obtained from a male donor with prostate cancer.

This clonotype was counted at least ten times. This chain links TRBV3-1 with TRBJ1-6; maybe TRBD1 (5 bases). With 4 bases removed from V and 10 bases from J, the gap between germline ends came to 17 bases. CDR1 and CDR2 from the germline V gene are LGHDT and YNNKEL (reference sequence). The CDR3 is made up of 15 amino acids. The DNA for the CDR3 is TGTGCCAGCAGCCTCGGCTCAGGGAGCGGGTCACCCCTCCACTTT. Its protein product is CASSLGSGSGSPLHF.

The rearrangement joins TRBV5-1 to TRBJ2-1; no reliable D call. Germline assignment: CDR1 SGHRS and CDR2 YFSETQ. There are 14 residues in the CDR3. V was shortened by 7 bases and J by 0 bases, with 11 bases between the two germline ends. The CDR3 region is CASADVSSYNEQFF. CDR3 DNA: TGCGCCAGCGCAGACGTAAGCTCCTACAATGAGCAGTTCTTC. The full variable domain, rest sourced from reference TRBV5-1 and TRBJ2-1, is KAGVTQTPRYLIKTRGQQVTLSCSPISGHRSVSWYQQTPGQGLQFLFEYFSETQRNKGNFPGRFSGRQFSNSRSEMNVSTLELGDSALYLCASADVSSYNEQFFGPGTRLTVL.

This clonotype was detected ten times or more. This rearrangement joins TRBV3-1 to TRBJ1-4, with a possible D match to TRBD1 (6 bases). Trimming pared 4 bases from V and 5 bases from J, leaving 26 bases between. Germline V gene lookup returns CDR1 LGHDT and CDR2 YNNKEL (reference sequence). The CDR3 totals 19 residues. The CDR3 here is CASSPTRIPGGSLNEKLFF. As DNA, the CDR3 is TGTGCCAGCAGCCCGACAAGGATTCCGGGGGGCAGCCTGAATGAAAAACTGTTTTTT.

This clonotype was counted at least ten times. The chain is built from TRBV25-1 and TRBJ2-1; no firm D call. Germline assignment: CDR1 MGHDK and CDR2 SYGVNS. With 7 bases removed from V and 8 bases from J, the gap between germline ends came to 9 bases. The CDR3 consists of 11 residues. The chain's CDR3 is CASTRFDEQFF. CDR3 DNA: TGTGCCAGCACGAGGTTCGATGAGCAGTTCTTC.

This clonotype was recorded many times. This sequence joins TRBV11-2 and TRBJ2-1, with a possible D match to TRBD2 (6 bases). Germline assignment: CDR1 SGHAT and CDR2 FQNNGV. Trimming took off 3 bases at V and 8 bases at J, with 17 bases between the two ends. The CDR3 is 15 amino acids. CDR3 sequence (DNA): TGTGCCAGCAGCTTCGGCGGGAACGGGGACTATGAGCAGTTCTTC. The encoded protein is CASSFGGNGDYEQFF. The full variable domain, completed using reference TRBV11-2 and TRBJ2-1, is EAGVAQSPRYKIIEKRQSVAFWCNPISGHATLYWYQQILGQGPKLLIQFQNNGVVDDSQLPKDRFSAERLKGVDSTLKIQPAKLEDSAVYLCASSFGGNGDYEQFFGPGTRLTVL.

At least ten counts were recorded for this clonotype. V gene TRBV28 combines with J gene TRBJ2-2, with a tentative D call TRBD1 (6 bases). The CDR3 has 14 amino acids. Trimming took off 6 bases at V and 6 bases at J, with 14 bases between the two ends. Germline assignment: CDR1 MDHEN and CDR2 SYDVKM. CDR3 loop: CASRGDRRPGELFF. In DNA, the CDR3 is TGTGCCAGCAGGGGAGACAGGCGTCCCGGGGAGCTGTTTTTT.

This clonotype was detected many times. J is TRBJ2-5 and V is TRBV7-2; TRBD2 matches 8 bases. The CDR3 spans 13 residues. The V gene's germline CDR1 is SGHTA and CDR2 FQGNSA. The junction had 6 bases not matched to a gene; V was cut back by 5 bases and J by 7 bases. DNA of the CDR3: TGTGCCAGCAGCCAAGGACTAGCAGGGACCCAGTACTTC. Its protein product is CASSQGLAGTQYF.

In this sample, this clonotype turned up many times. V and J are TRBV6-2 or TRBV6-3 and TRBJ2-7; D is ambiguous. The CDR3 covers 12 residues. Germline V lookup: CDR1 MNHEY, CDR2 SVGEGT. Trimming shortened V by 8 bases and J by 6 bases, and 14 bases separated the two germline ends. The CDR3 DNA is TGTGCCAGCTGTTCCCGCCTAAGCGAGCAGTACTTC. Its protein is CASCSRLSEQYF.

In its sample, this clonotype was seen many times. The chain joins TRBV12-3 or TRBV12-4 to TRBJ2-5, with a possible D match to TRBD2 (6 bases). The length of the CDR3 is 16 residues. Trimming left V 1 base short and J 1 base short, with 13 bases between. CDR3 residues: CASSLVPGRIQETQYF. The CDR3 DNA reads TGTGCCAGCAGTTTAGTCCCCGGGAGAATCCAAGAGACCCAGTACTTC.

This clonotype has a count of ten or more. The genes are TRBV6-2 or TRBV6-3 and TRBJ2-5, with 12 positions matching TRBD1. J lost 2 bases, V lost 6 bases, and 7 bases had no gene match. Germline CDR1 and CDR2: MNHEY and SVGEGT. CDR3 length equals 16 residues. CDR3 region: CASSYRDRGQQETQYF. CDR3 bases: TGTGCCAGCAGCTACCGGGACAGGGGGCAACAAGAGACCCAGTACTTC.

This clonotype was counted ten times or more. V gene TRBV20-1 combines with J gene TRBJ2-5, with 7 bases identical to TRBD2. Germline CDR1 DFQATT, CDR2 SNEGSKA (reference sequence). Losses at the gene ends were 2 bases for V and 1 base for J; bases not matched to a gene: 4. CDR3 length: 14 residues. CDR3 amino acids: CSARTGTIQETQYF. The CDR3 DNA is TGCAGTGCTAGAACCGGGACTATCCAAGAGACCCAGTACTTC.

This clonotype was detected many times. The genes are TRBV5-6 and TRBJ2-7; D is perhaps TRBD1 or TRBD2 (6 bases each). V was shortened by 4 bases and J by 0 bases, with 11 bases between the two germline ends. The V gene's germline CDR1 is SGHDT and CDR2 YYEEEE. The CDR3 loop spans 14 amino acids. The CDR3: CASSAGQTSYEQYF. The CDR3 DNA is TGTGCCAGCAGCGCGGGACAAACCTCCTACGAGCAGTACTTC.

This clonotype was seen ten or more times. The chain has TRBV7-2 and TRBJ2-5; D is ambiguous. CDR1 SGHTA and CDR2 FQGNSA come from the germline V gene. The V and J ends lost 2 bases and 1 base respectively, with 8 bases between them. The CDR3 extends over 14 amino acids. The CDR3 nucleotides are TGTGCCAGCAGCTTATTAGGAGTCCAAGAGACCCAGTACTTC. Translated: CASSLLGVQETQYF.

This clonotype was recorded many times. The chain uses TRBV24-1 and TRBJ2-1; a possible D gene is TRBD2 (6 bases). The germline gives CDR1 KGHDR, CDR2 SFDVKD. V was cut by 3 bases and J by 5 bases, with 19 bases left in between. The CDR3 contains 17 residues. CDR3 region: CATSDRGVGLQNNEQFF. CDR3 in DNA: TGTGCCACCAGTGATCGGGGTGTTGGACTACAAAACAATGAGCAGTTCTTC.

Ten or more counts support this clonotype. V usage is TRBV28 and J usage is TRBJ2-2, with TRBD2 identical over 8 bases. This CDR3 has 18 amino acids. Germline-derived CDR1 and CDR2 are MDHEN and SYDVKM. The V and J ends lost 5 bases and 6 bases, in that order; junction bases with no gene match: 17. CDR3 amino acids: CASSLLVVAGKVAGELFF. CDR3 nucleotide sequence: TGTGCCAGCAGTCTCCTGGTGGTAGCGGGAAAGGTGGCCGGGGAGCTGTTTTTT.

This clonotype was counted ten times or more. The chain uses TRBV10-3 and TRBJ2-7; no definite D call. Germline V gives CDR1 ENHRY, CDR2 SYGVKD. The CDR3 runs 15 residues. The V end lost 4 bases, the J end lost 2 bases, and 15 bases lay between the germline ends. Here the CDR3 reads CAISGLSGATYEQYF. The CDR3 region has the DNA TGTGCCATCAGTGGACTTTCGGGCGCGACCTACGAGCAGTACTTC.

This clonotype was detected many times. At one boundary the junction diverges from the germline segment, which might be a read error. The chain combines TRBV5-1 with TRBJ2-2, with unresolved D. The germline V gene encodes CDR1 SGHRS and CDR2 YFSETQ. The CDR3 spans 12 residues. CDR3 residues: CASSSNTGELFF. For the CDR3, the DNA is TGTGCCAGCAGTTCGAACACCGGGGAGCTGTTTTTT.

This clonotype has at least ten counts. The chain carries TRBV6-2 or TRBV6-3 and TRBJ1-1; TRBD1 aligns across 8 bases. This CDR3 is built from 14 residues. Germline CDR1 MNHEY, CDR2 SVGEGT. The trim removed 7 bases at V and 4 bases at J, leaving 8 bases unmatched. The CDR3 nucleotides read TGTGCCAGCATAAGACAGGGGCTTACCACTGAAGCTTTCTTT. Translated, it gives CASIRQGLTTEAFF.

This clonotype was counted ten times or more. The V and J genes are TRBV20-1 and TRBJ1-2; D may be TRBD1 (5 bases). The CDR3 consists of 13 residues. Trimming took 3 bases from V and 3 from J, leaving 11 bases between them. Germline V CDR1 and CDR2: DFQATT, SNEGSKA (reference sequence). This chain's CDR3 is CSARSGQDYGYTF. CDR3 sequence (DNA): TGCAGTGCTAGGTCGGGGCAGGACTATGGCTACACCTTC.

This clonotype was detected ten times or more. J is TRBJ2-3 and V is TRBV14; the D is unclear. Germline-derived CDR1 and CDR2 are SGHDN and FVKESK. V was trimmed by 1 base and J by 4 bases, leaving 6 bases between them. There are 13 residues in the CDR3. The CDR3 loop is CASSQAGSDTQYF. Written as DNA, the CDR3 is TGTGCCAGCAGCCAAGCGGGTTCAGATACGCAGTATTTT.

V gene TRBV30 combines with J gene TRBJ2-1; TRBD1 is a possible D gene (6 bases). Trimming shortened V by 8 bases and J by 3 bases, and 17 bases separated the two germline ends. The CDR3 has 14 amino acids. Germline-derived CDR1 and CDR2 are GTSNPN and SVGIG (reference sequence). CDR3 loop: CAHQPGHNYNEQFF. The CDR3, as DNA: TGTGCCCACCAACCGGGACATAACTACAATGAGCAGTTCTTC.

With respect to this clonotype: A far larger clone is one nucleotide away, so this likely arose from a read error. The chain uses TRBV6-5 and TRBJ2-7; no clear D gene. Between the trimmed V and J ends, which lost 4 bases and 7 bases, there was a span of 14 bases. Germline V lookup: CDR1 MNHEY, CDR2 SVGAGI. This CDR3 spans 13 amino acids. CDR3 nucleotide sequence: TGTGCCAGCAGTTCCGACCCAGGAGCGGAGCAGTACTTC. Amino acids: CASSSDPGAEQYF.

The sample holds many counts of this clonotype. This rearrangement joins TRBV6-1 to TRBJ2-5; the match to TRBD1 covers 11 bases. Germline V gene lookup returns CDR1 MNHNS and CDR2 SASEGT. The V segment lost 4 bases and the J segment 2 bases; nucleotides outside the gene matches: 6. The CDR3 loop spans 16 amino acids. The CDR3 nucleotides read TGTGCCAGCAGTGTCGGGACAGGGGGTGGACAAGAGACCCAGTACTTC. Translation: CASSVGTGGGQETQYF.

The table lists this clonotype with many counts. The chain has TRBV12-5 and TRBJ1-5; unclear D gene. Trimming cost V 6 bases and J 4 bases, with 7 bases left between them. The germline V gene encodes CDR1 LGHNT and CDR2 FRNRAP. The CDR3 is 12 amino acids. CDR3 DNA sequence: TGTGCTAGTGGGCTTCAAAATCAGCCCCAGCATTTT. Its protein is CASGLQNQPQHF.